These 22 T cell receptor beta chains were sequenced from one sample in a study of T cell clonality in common variable immunodeficiency. Some clones are missing from TCRdb's copy, which holds only in-frame ones; the method was immunoSEQ multiplex PCR. Altogether 51,000 or so clones were found in the sample, and no singletons occur. Sequencing was performed on peripheral blood mononuclear cells. The receptor source for this set is a person between 18 and 69 years old in good health.

This clone occurred many times. The read ends 3 residues early relative to the CDR3; the germline J gene fills the gap. V usage is TRBV7-6 and J usage is TRBJ2-7; 7 bases are a match to TRBD1. The CDR3 runs to 14 residues. The ends lost 5 bases at V and 5 bases at J; junction bases unmatched: 9. Looked up from germline, CDR1 is SGHVS and CDR2 is FNYEAQ. The CDR3: CASSPRQGQDEQYF. Incomplete CDR3 DNA: TGTGCCAGCAGCCCCCGACAGGGTCAAGACGAG.

Ten or more counts support this clone. The read falls 3 residues short of the CDR3 end, and the missing part is taken from the germline J gene. The V and J genes are TRBV2 and TRBJ2-1; 8 positions match TRBD2. Trimming removed 6 bases from V and 8 bases from J; junction bases left unmatched: 12. Per the germline V gene, CDR1 is SNHLY and CDR2 is FYNNEI. This CDR3 is 15 amino acids long. CDR3 amino acids: CASRLAGPEGDEQFF. The part of the CDR3 DNA that was read is TGTGCCAGCAGGCTAGCGGGCCCCGAAGGGGATGAG.

This clone was recorded at least ten times. The sequenced fragment ends 3 residues before the CDR3 boundary, so the rest is inferred from the germline J gene. The chain couples TRBV9 to TRBJ2-4, with D possibly being TRBD1 (5 bases). Germline CDR1 SGDLS, CDR2 YYNGEE. This CDR3 contains 14 residues. Trimming stripped 1 base from V and 6 bases from J, with 11 bases between. CDR3 DNA, as far as it was read: TGTGCCAGCAGCGTAACGGTAGGGGTAAACATT. As protein: CASSVTVGVNI. The CDR3 as a whole reads CASSVTVGVNIQYF.

In this sample, this clone turned up many times. The read is 3 residues too short to cover the CDR3 end, so that end is filled in from the germline J gene. This chain joins TRBV20-1 and TRBJ1-5; D perhaps matches TRBD1 (6 bases). V was trimmed by 6 bases and J by 0 bases, leaving 15 bases between them. The CDR3 length is 15 residues. Germline V lookup: CDR1 DFQATT, CDR2 SNEGSKA (reference sequence). The part of the CDR3 DNA that was read is TGCAGTGCCGGCGGGCGGACAGCTAGCAATCAGCCC. Protein product: CSAGGRTASNQP. The complete CDR3 sequence is CSAGGRTASNQPQHF.

A remark on this clone: The read finishes 3 residues shy of the CDR3 end, and the germline J gene is used to complete it. The gene calls are TRBV18 and TRBJ2-2, with 9 bases that match TRBD1. This CDR3 spans 15 amino acids. The ends lost 5 bases at V and 4 bases at J; junction bases unmatched: 5. Germline CDR1 KGHSH, CDR2 LQKENI. The covered CDR3 bases are TGTGCCAGCTCATTTACAGGGGGCACCACCGGGGAG. Protein: CASSFTGGTTGE. The whole CDR3 is CASSFTGGTTGELFF.

This clone was seen at least ten times. The read stops 3 residues short of the end of the CDR3; the missing end is completed from the germline J gene. The genes are TRBV2 and TRBJ1-4, with a tentative D call TRBD1 (6 bases). Trimming took off 6 bases at V and 1 base at J, with 12 bases between the two ends. The CDR3 runs to 15 residues. Germline CDR1 and CDR2: SNHLY and FYNNEI. The CDR3 spells CASRRNRETNEKLFF. The CDR3 DNA, read in part, is TGTGCCAGCAGGCGAAACAGGGAAACTAATGAAAAA.

Many counts were recorded for this clone. The CDR3 region is CATRMTSGGAGVFDEQFF. The CDR3 DNA, read in part, is TGTGCCACCCGAATGACTAGCGGGGGGGCCGGAGTATTCGATGAG. The genes are TRBV19 and TRBJ2-1; 14 bases are a match to TRBD2. Read coverage stops 3 residues before the CDR3 terminus; the germline J gene supplies the remainder. Germline values: CDR1 LNHDA, CDR2 SQIVND (reference sequence). The CDR3 has 18 residues. Trimming removed 10 bases from V and 8 bases from J; junction bases left unmatched: 19.

This clone came up many times. The read ends 3 residues shy of where the CDR3 ends; the end is completed using the germline J gene. This chain joins TRBV5-1 and TRBJ2-5; 12 bases are a match to TRBD2. The CDR3 extends over 18 amino acids. Germline V CDR1 and CDR2: SGHRS, YFSETQ. Losses at the gene ends were 0 bases for V and 0 bases for J; bases not matched to a gene: 6. Partial CDR3 DNA: TGCGCCAGCAGCTTGGGACTAGCGGGGGCTTTGTACCAAGAGACC. Translated: CASSLGLAGALYQET. The full CDR3 protein is CASSLGLAGALYQETQYF.

This clone has a count of ten or more. Sequencing ends 3 residues short of the CDR3 end; the germline J gene provides the rest. The gene calls are TRBV18 and TRBJ1-1; 7 bases are shared with TRBD1. This CDR3 is 14 amino acids long. Germline CDR1 is KGHSH and CDR2 is LQKENI. Germline trimming cut 3 bases from V and 5 bases from J; bases unmatched to any gene: 6. The CDR3 reads CASSPQGGGTEAFF. The part of the CDR3 DNA that was read is TGTGCCAGCTCACCGCAGGGGGGAGGGACTGAA.

This clone was observed a handful of times. The junction shows a germline mismatch at one end, possibly a read error. The CDR3 is cut off 3 residues early in the read; its end comes from the germline J gene. Other DNA sequences from this sample encode an identical CDR3 as well. The rearrangement joins TRBV20-1 to TRBJ1-2, with a weak D call TRBD1 (6 bases). In germline, CDR1 is DFQATT, CDR2 SNEGSKA (reference sequence). The CDR3 length is 12 residues. The CDR3 reads CSAADRHHGYTF. Partial CDR3 DNA: TGCAGTGCCGCCGACAGGCACCATGGA.

This clone was seen repeatedly, ten times or more. The read terminates 3 residues before the CDR3 end, so the remaining end is supplied by the germline J gene. The chain carries TRBV11-3 and TRBJ1-2, with D tentatively TRBD1 (5 bases). V was cut by 0 bases and J by 3 bases, with 8 bases left in between. This CDR3 contains 14 residues. Germline loops: CDR1 SGHNT, CDR2 YENEEA. Incomplete CDR3 DNA: TGTGCCAGCAGCTTAGAGGGGCTATACTATGGC. It yields the protein CASSLEGLYYG. The CDR3 as a whole reads CASSLEGLYYGYTF. The full variable domain, in which reference TRBV11-3 and TRBJ1-2 provide the parts outside the CDR3, is EAGVVQSPRYKIIEKKQPVAFWCNPISGHNTLYWYLQNLGQGPELLIRYENEEAVDDSQLPKDRFSAERLKGVDSTLKIQPAELGDSAVYLCASSLEGLYYGYTFGSGTRLTVV.

This clone showed up many times. The read falls 3 residues short of the CDR3 end, and the missing part is taken from the germline J gene. The chain couples TRBV11-2 to TRBJ2-1, with a weak D call TRBD1 (5 bases). Looked up from germline, CDR1 is SGHAT and CDR2 is FQNNGV. This CDR3 spans 15 amino acids. Trimming left V 4 bases short and J 1 base short, with 11 bases between. CDR3 residues: CASSSLKGSYNEQFF. Incomplete CDR3 DNA: TGTGCCAGCAGCTCCTTGAAGGGGTCCTACAATGAG.

At least ten counts were recorded for this clone. The CDR3 sequence is CASSEGWTSGYQETQYF. Incomplete CDR3 DNA: TGTGCCAGCAGTGAAGGATGGACTAGCGGGTACCAAGAGACC. The genes are TRBV6-1 and TRBJ2-5; TRBD2 aligns across 11 bases. The sequence runs out 3 residues before the end of the CDR3; the remainder is reconstructed from the germline J gene. Germline V lookup: CDR1 MNHNS, CDR2 SASEGT. V gave up 1 base and J gave up 0 bases; unmatched junction bases: 4. The CDR3 totals 17 residues.

This clone showed up many times. The observed sequence ends 3 residues before the CDR3 terminus, with the missing tail filled in from the germline J gene. This rearrangement joins TRBV20-1 to TRBJ2-1; TRBD2 matches 7 bases. V lost 0 bases and J lost 5; bases outside the gene matches: 4. The CDR3 loop spans 14 amino acids. Per the germline V gene, CDR1 is DFQATT and CDR2 is SNEGSKA (reference sequence). CDR3 amino acids: CSARDPAGNNEQFF. The CDR3 DNA, read in part, is TGCAGTGCTAGAGATCCAGCGGGGAACAATGAG.

This clone was counted at least ten times. The read is 3 residues too short to cover the CDR3 end, so that end is filled in from the germline J gene. V and J are TRBV14 and TRBJ2-3; possible D gene TRBD1, 6 bases. Germline V gives CDR1 SGHDN, CDR2 FVKESK. Trimming removed 4 bases from V and 0 bases from J, with 8 bases in between. CDR3 length: 14 amino acids. CDR3 in amino acids: CASSPGQSTDTQYF. The covered CDR3 bases are TGTGCCAGCAGCCCTGGACAGAGCACAGATACG.

This clone was counted many times. The read finishes 3 residues shy of the CDR3 end, and the germline J gene is used to complete it. The V gene is TRBV6-2 or TRBV6-3, the J gene TRBJ1-5; 7 positions match TRBD1. J was trimmed by 2 bases and V by 6 bases; bases with no gene match: 7. Germline CDR1 and CDR2: MNHEY and SVGEGT. The CDR3 extends over 15 amino acids. The CDR3 DNA, read in part, is TGTGCCAGCAGGACAGGGTCGCAGGGCAATCAGCCC. It yields the protein CASRTGSQGNQP. The whole CDR3 sequence reads CASRTGSQGNQPQHF.

This clone was observed many times. The read gets to within 3 residues of the CDR3 end, and the germline J gene fills in the rest. This chain joins TRBV10-3 and TRBJ1-1, with D maybe TRBD1 (5 bases). Trimming left V 6 bases short and J 2 bases short, with 13 bases between. The CDR3 contains 14 residues. Germline lookup yields CDR1 ENHRY and CDR2 SYGVKD. CDR3: CAIRTTVYNTEAFF. The part of the CDR3 DNA that was read is TGTGCCATCAGGACGACAGTGTACAACACTGAA.

This clone was observed at least ten times. The CDR3 extends 3 residues past the end of the read, so its final part is completed from the germline J gene. The rearrangement joins TRBV29-1 to TRBJ1-5, with D maybe TRBD1 (5 bases). The CDR3 has 13 amino acids. The ends were cut back, 7 bases at V and 6 bases at J, with 16 bases in the middle. Germline-derived CDR1 and CDR2 are SQVTM and ANQGSEA. The CDR3 reads CSAGQSLFQPQHF. The sequenced CDR3 bases are TGCAGCGCTGGACAAAGTCTATTTCAGCCC.

This clone was recorded a few times. The missing CDR3 end, 3 residues past where the read stops, is filled in from the germline J gene. The chain has TRBV7-6 and TRBJ1-1, with 9 bases that match TRBD1. This CDR3 has 14 residues. Germline V gene lookup returns CDR1 SGHVS and CDR2 FNYEAQ. Trimming cost V 5 bases and J 5 bases; bases outside gene matches: 6. CDR3 DNA (partial): TGTGCCAGCAGCCCCCGACAGGGGGAGACTGAA. Protein sequence: CASSPRQGETE. The full CDR3 protein reads CASSPRQGETEAFF.

This clone occurred a few times. The CDR3 end is not reached by the read, which stops 3 residues before it; the germline J gene fills it in. The gene calls are TRBV2 and TRBJ1-3; 8 bases fit TRBD1. Germline CDR1 is SNHLY and CDR2 is FYNNEI. This CDR3 has 13 amino acids. V lost 9 bases, J lost 6 bases, and 7 bases stayed unmatched. The CDR3: CARGTGRENTIYF. CDR3 bases read: TGTGCCAGAGGGACAGGACGAGAAAACACC.

This clone came up many times. The read falls 3 residues short of the CDR3 end, and the missing part is taken from the germline J gene. V gene TRBV2 combines with J gene TRBJ2-1, with TRBD2 matching over 10 bases. With V trimmed by 6 bases and J by 7 bases, 6 bases remained unmatched. Germline-derived CDR1 and CDR2 are SNHLY and FYNNEI. This CDR3 spans 14 amino acids. The CDR3 DNA, read in part, is TGTGCCAGCAGGCAGCGGGAGGGCCGGAATGAG. As protein: CASRQREGRNE. The full CDR3 protein is CASRQREGRNEQFF.

This clone was detected ten times or more. Coverage ceases 3 residues before the CDR3 finishes, and the germline J gene fills in the end. The chain uses TRBV6-1 and TRBJ2-3; D is uncertain. This CDR3 contains 14 residues. V was shortened by 4 bases and J by 2 bases, with 10 bases between the two germline ends. The germline CDR1 and CDR2 sequences are MNHNS and SASEGT. CDR3 sequence: CASSVAWYTDTQYF. CDR3 bases read: TGTGCCAGCAGTGTGGCTTGGTACACAGATACG.